The clone carrying this T cell receptor (beta chain) was recorded at least ten times. Its antigen remains unidentified. The data were taken from a study of T-cell reconstitution after alpha-beta-depleted transplantation in children. General observations from the study: Fresh T-cell production supplied most of the T-cell counts and diversity seen one year after transplant. As was reported, about two months after transplant, alpha-beta T cells came from several hundred expanded graft clones. Some patients owed their high day-60 TCRbeta diversity to surviving recipient T cells and thymic progenitors.

This CDR3 is built from 14 residues. V lost 5 bases to trimming and J lost 2 bases, with 13 bases between them. Looked up from germline, CDR1 is SGHTA and CDR2 is FQGNSA. Using unique molecular identifiers, the investigators prepared the TCRbeta library. From the PCR reads, TCRdb called clonotypes with MiXCR, one entry per CDR3 protein. Among 900,000 or so distinct CDR3 sequences listed, about 16% were seen once. The TCR was taken from a male patient younger than 18 who had a stem cell transplant for acute lymphoblastic leukemia, so the T cells may come from the graft donor. This material consisted of PBMCs, mostly from graft donor cells, taken 360 days after TCRalphabeta/CD19-depleted stem cell transplant. The chain is built from TRBV7-2 and TRBJ2-7; the D gene is possibly TRBD2 (5 bases). CDR3 sequence reads: CASSLRRAAYEQYF. CDR3 coding DNA: TGTGCCAGCAGCCTTAGGCGGGCAGCCTACGAGCAGTACTTC.